This T cell receptor (beta chain) emerged from a study of tumor-infiltrating lymphocytes in primary liver carcinoma. Study-level information: The five patients, who were men and women, ranged in age from 30 to 69 years. Samples returned roughly 3.65 to 7.5 million productive TCRbeta reads, a yield that was similar across tissue types.

Study observations and caveats: There were only about 7.5-25% of top clones found in all five tumor regions.

Constant-region priming of 500 ng total RNA yielded TCR beta cDNA. For TCR beta, libraries were produced by three nested multiplex PCR rounds using slightly modified ARM-PCR. MiXCR, run by TCRdb on the multiplex PCR reads, gives a single entry per CDR3 protein. This sample carries 120,000 or so distinct CDR3 sequences, around two thirds of them seen once, and the ten largest clones take 9.3%. Co-extracting RNA and DNA was done with roughly 17-32 mg of unsorted bulk tissue as input. Patients were chronically HBV-infected and treatment-naive. In regard to this clonotype: Its target is unknown. A junction end diverges from the germline sequence, so it may reflect a read error.

The receptor was derived from a woman in her sixties with primary liver carcinoma and hepatitis B virus infection. Sequencing was performed on liver tumor tissue from sampling region 1. Noted subset: tumor region T1, superior pole.

The CDR3: CAISSDYNNEQLF. For the CDR3, the DNA is TGTGCCATCAGCTCGGACTACAACAATGAGCAGCTCTTC. The chain recombines TRBV11-3 with TRBJ2-1; D perhaps matches TRBD2 (6 bases). There are 13 residues in the CDR3. Germline CDR1 SGHNT, CDR2 YENEEA.